Listed here are 13 T cell receptor beta chains from one sample, sequenced in a study of T cells in Graves' hyperthyroidism and ophthalmopathy. TCR beta CDR3 region amplification was performed from RNA transcripts. The HTBI primer set served for first-round RT-PCR of the TCR CDR3. TCRdb independently ran MiXCR on the multiplex PCR reads; one entry per CDR3 protein. The table shows approximately 700,000 distinct CDR3 sequences, with 45% occurring only once. The material sequenced was peripheral blood or thyroid tissue (not recorded which). Source of these receptors: an adult man with Graves' disease, either hyperthyroidism or ophthalmopathy (not recorded which).

The rearrangement uses TRBV29-1 and TRBJ1-1, with D hard to call. Trimming took 4 bases from V and 2 from J, leaving 17 bases between them. Germline CDR1 and CDR2: SQVTM and ANQGSEA. CDR3 length: 15 amino acids. The CDR3 DNA reads TGCAGCGTTGCCAGCAGTTTCTATCTAAACACTGAAGCTTTCTTT. Translation: CSVASSFYLNTEAFF. Together with reference TRBV29-1 and TRBJ1-1, the CDR3 gives the full variable domain: SAVISQKPSRDICQRGTSLTIQCQVDSQVTMMFWYRQQPGQSLTLIATANQGSEATYESGFVIDKFPISRPNLTFSTLTVSNMSPEDSSIYLCSVASSFYLNTEAFFGQGTRLTVV.

The DNA for the CDR3 is TGTGCCAGCAGTTTCCCCGGACTTGTTTCACCCCTCCACTTT. Its protein is CASSFPGLVSPLHF. The chain combines TRBV6-5 with TRBJ1-6; unclear D gene. The CDR3 is made up of 14 amino acids. The V and J ends lost 4 bases and 9 bases respectively, with 13 bases between them. The germline CDR1 and CDR2 sequences are MNHEY and SVGAGI.

The V gene is TRBV11-3, the J gene TRBJ1-1, with D hard to call. Trimming cost V 3 bases and J 6 bases, with 11 bases left between them. The germline gives CDR1 SGHNT, CDR2 YENEEA. This CDR3 contains 13 residues. The CDR3 bases are TGTGCCAGCAGCTTGGGCAATCTGGCTGAAGCTTTCTTT. Residues: CASSLGNLAEAFF.

This clonotype occurred many times. The chain is built from TRBV15 and TRBJ2-5; TRBD1 aligns across 10 bases. The CDR3 is made up of 17 amino acids. Germline V gene sequence: CDR1 LNHNV, CDR2 YYDKDF (reference sequence). The trim removed 0 bases at V and 5 bases at J, leaving 9 bases unmatched. The CDR3 protein is CATSRDPGDRGEETQYF. CDR3 in DNA: TGTGCCACCAGCAGAGATCCAGGGGACAGGGGTGAGGAGACCCAGTACTTC.

A few counts support this clonotype. This rearrangement joins TRBV12-5 to TRBJ1-5, with no clear D. This CDR3 is 12 amino acids long. In germline, CDR1 is LGHNT, CDR2 FRNRAP. Trimming left V 4 bases short and J 0 bases short, with 1 base between. CDR3 loop: CASGSSNQPQHF. The CDR3 DNA sequence: TGTGCTAGTGGTTCTAGCAATCAGCCCCAGCATTTT.

Comment on this clonotype: Mismatch with germline at one junction end may stem from a read error. The chain is built from TRBV10-2 and TRBJ1-2, with 11 bases that match TRBD1. The germline V gene has CDR1 WSHSY and CDR2 SAAADI. This CDR3 has 14 residues. CDR3: CASSEGTGGHGYTF. DNA for the CDR3: TGTGCCAGCAGTGAAGGGACAGGGGGGCATGGCTACACCTTC.

This clonotype has just a few counts. The V gene is TRBV24-1, the J gene TRBJ1-5; TRBD1 might be the D (5 bases). This CDR3 contains 15 residues. V shed 6 bases and J shed 0 bases, with 11 bases lying between them. Looked up from germline, CDR1 is KGHDR and CDR2 is SFDVKD. CDR3 coding DNA: TGTGCCACCAGTCAGGGAGCCTATAGCAATCAGCCCCAGCATTTT. This codes for CATSQGAYSNQPQHF.

The sample holds a few counts of this clonotype. Possible read error: a much larger clone is one base away. This chain uses TRBV7-4 with TRBJ2-7, with D perhaps matching TRBD1 or TRBD2 (5 bases each). The ends were cut back, 6 bases at V and 0 bases at J, with 12 bases in the middle. Per the germline V gene, CDR1 is SGHVT and CDR2 is SQSDAQ. The CDR3 has 14 amino acids. CDR3 in DNA: TGTGCCAGCAGTGATTCCGGGACCTCCTACGAGCAGTACTTC. The encoded protein is CASSDSGTSYEQYF. The full variable domain, completed using reference TRBV7-4 and TRBJ2-7, is GAGVSQSPRYKVAKRGRDVALRCDSISGHVTLYWYRQTLGQGSEVLTYSQSDAQRDKSGRPSGRFSAERPERSVSTLKIQRTEQGDSAVYLCASSDSGTSYEQYFGPGTRLTVT.

In its sample, this clonotype was seen many times. V is TRBV7-2 and J is TRBJ1-6, with a possible D match to TRBD1 (6 bases). Between the trimmed V and J ends, which lost 3 bases and 7 bases, there was a span of 13 bases. Germline CDR1 reads SGHTA; CDR2 reads FQGNSA. CDR3 length equals 15 residues. CDR3 region: CASSLGQGSNSPLHF. The CDR3 DNA follows: TGTGCCAGCAGCTTGGGGCAGGGGAGCAATTCACCCCTCCACTTT. Drawing the rest from reference TRBV7-2 and TRBJ1-6, the complete variable domain is GAGVSQSPSNKVTEKGKDVELRCDPISGHTALYWYRQSLGQGLEFLIYFQGNSAPDKSGLPSDRFSAERTGGSVSTLTIQRTQQEDSAVYLCASSLGQGSNSPLHFGNGTRLTVT.

This clonotype was observed many times. V gene TRBV7-9 combines with J gene TRBJ1-1, with TRBD1 as a possible D gene (5 bases). V was clipped by 5 bases and J by 6 bases, with 16 bases between them. Germline loops: CDR1 SEHNR, CDR2 FQNEAQ (reference sequence). There are 14 residues in the CDR3. The CDR3 loop reads CASSTPQGRAEAFF. CDR3 nucleotide sequence: TGTGCCAGCAGCACACCGCAGGGAAGGGCTGAAGCTTTCTTT.

The chain uses TRBV6-1 and TRBJ1-5, with D tentatively TRBD1 (5 bases). The germline CDR1 and CDR2 sequences are MNHNS and SASEGT. This CDR3 is built from 14 residues. V was pared by 3 bases and J by 7 bases, with 13 bases between. The CDR3 spells CASSDQGEEQPQHF. The CDR3 region has the DNA TGTGCCAGCAGTGACCAGGGTGAGGAACAGCCCCAGCATTTT.

This clonotype was counted many times. The chain carries TRBV2 and TRBJ1-1; D may be TRBD1 (6 bases). There are 14 residues in the CDR3. Germline V gene lookup returns CDR1 SNHLY and CDR2 FYNNEI. V shed 9 bases and J shed 0 bases, with 14 bases lying between them. The CDR3 region is CARPAGELNTEAFF. The CDR3 region has the DNA TGTGCCAGGCCCGCAGGGGAGTTGAACACTGAAGCTTTCTTT. The full variable domain, in which reference TRBV2 and TRBJ1-1 provide the parts outside the CDR3, is EPEVTQTPSHQVTQMGQEVILRCVPISNHLYFYWYRQILGQKVEFLVSFYNNEISEKSEIFDDQFSVERPDGSNFTLKIRSTKLEDSAMYFCARPAGELNTEAFFGQGTRLTVV.

This clonotype has more than one count but fewer than ten. The chain has TRBV7-8 and TRBJ1-6; 11 nucleotides match TRBD1. J was trimmed by 4 bases and V by 3 bases; bases with no gene match: 8. Germline CDR1 reads SGHVS; CDR2 reads FQNEAQ. The CDR3 is made up of 18 amino acids. CDR3 coding DNA: TGTGCCAGCAGCTTCTCCGGGACAGGGGGAGGGTATAATTCACCCCTCCACTTT. This translates into CASSFSGTGGGYNSPLHF.